The sequence of this T cell receptor (beta chain) was determined in a study of blood T cell repertoires in COVID-19. Germline CDR1 and CDR2: SQVTM and ANQGSEA. J lost 4 bases, V lost 6 bases, and 10 bases had no gene match. This CDR3 contains 14 residues. Sequenced by immunoSEQ multiplex PCR; TCRdb stores in-frame clones only, minus some. The sample consists of roughly 24,000 clones, about 75% of them appearing once. The material sequenced was peripheral blood. V gene TRBV29-1 combines with J gene TRBJ2-5, with 8 bases aligning to TRBD1. This clonotype was obtained from a man older than 75 with active or convalescent COVID-19. The CDR3 bases are TGCAGCGTCCGCCCGGACAGGGCGGGAGAGACCCAGTACTTC. Protein product: CSVRPDRAGETQYF.